These T cell receptor beta chains were read from a single sample in a study of blood T cell repertoires in COVID-19. Data came from immunoSEQ multiplex PCR; TCRdb stores just in-frame clones and leaves some out. The sample has about 200,000 clones, about four fifths seen once; the top ten hold 10%. The sample comprised peripheral blood. These receptors all come from a woman older than 75 with acute or convalescent COVID-19. CDR3s include the opening cysteine and the closing phenylalanine or tryptophan. Each record gives: J gene, clone size, D gene, V gene, CDR3 DNA, CDR3 protein. A D gene is named only where the DNA matches it firmly. For some rows the clone size is stated as once, few or many, or as a class when expanded; others skip it.

>TRBJ2-7|few|TRBD2|TRBV3-1/TRBV3-2
TGTGCCAGCAGCCTAAGGGGCGGGAGGCGGGGGGAGCAGTACTTC
CASSLRGGRRGEQYF
>TRBJ2-7|NA|TRBD2|TRBV28
TGTGCCAGCAGTTTATGGGTAGCGGGTGCCTACGAGCAGTACTTC
CASSLWVAGAYEQYF
>TRBJ1-5|NA|NA|TRBV3-1/TRBV3-2
TGTGCCAGCAGCCAAGCAGATAGCAATCAGCCCCAGCATTTT
CASSQADSNQPQHF
>TRBJ2-1|NA|TRBD2|TRBV4-2
TGTGCCAGCAGCCACCCGGGACTAGCGTCCGCCTACAATGAGCAGTTCTTC
CASSHPGLASAYNEQFF
>TRBJ1-6|NA|TRBD1|TRBV4-2
TGTGCCAGCAGCCAGTTCGCGGGACAGTATAATTCACCCCTCCACTTT
CASSQFAGQYNSPLHF
>TRBJ2-2|NA|NA|TRBV16
TGTGCCAGCAGCCAATTTGACCAGGGTGACGGGGAGCTGTTTTTT
CASSQFDQGDGELFF
>TRBJ2-7|once|NA|TRBV18
TGTGCCAGCTCACCTTCCCCGGGGTACGAGCAGTACTTC
CASSPSPGYEQYF
>TRBJ1-6|NA|NA|TRBV4-2
TGTGCCAGCAGCCAAGATCTTCCTAAATCGAGACCCCTCCACTTT
CASSQDLPKSRPLHF
>TRBJ1-1|NA|NA|TRBV7-2
TGTGCCAGCAGCTTAAATCCCCAGGACACTGAAGCTTTCTTT
CASSLNPQDTEAFF
>TRBJ1-3|NA|NA|TRBV30
TGTGCCTGGGACCCCGGGGTGGGGTCAAACACCATATATTTT
CAWDPGVGSNTIYF
>TRBJ2-3|NA|TRBD2|TRBV4-3
TGCGCCAGCAGCCAAGAAGGGACTAGCGGCCCAGATACGCAGTATTTT
CASSQEGTSGPDTQYF
>TRBJ1-2|few|NA|TRBV7-9
TGTGCCAGCAGCTTTGACAGCCTTGGGGGCTACACCTTC
CASSFDSLGGYTF
>TRBJ2-1|NA|NA|TRBV11-2
TGTGCCAGCAGCTCCCCCAGAGGGTTGAACTACAATGAGCAGTTCTTC
CASSSPRGLNYNEQFF
>TRBJ1-5|NA|TRBD1|TRBV4-3
TGCGCCAGCAGCCAAGATCCGGGACAGGGTACTTGGCAGCCCCAGCATTTT
CASSQDPGQGTWQPQHF
>TRBJ2-3|few|NA|TRBV5-6
TGTGCCAGCAGCTATCTCGGAGGGGCTGGAGATACGCAGTATTTT
CASSYLGGAGDTQYF
>TRBJ2-1|NA|NA|TRBV29-1
TGCAGCGTTCTTAACCCGACTAGGCGTGCTAATGAGCAGTTCTTC
CSVLNPTRRANEQFF
>TRBJ1-1|few|NA|TRBV11-3
TGTGCCAGCAGCTTGGCGGGGATGAACACTGAAGCTTTCTTT
CASSLAGMNTEAFF
>TRBJ2-7|few|TRBD2|TRBV9
TGTGCCAGCAGCCGGGGACTAGCGGATTCCTACGAGCAGTACTTC
CASSRGLADSYEQYF
>TRBJ1-3|NA|NA|TRBV15
TGTGCCACCAGCATCGGCAGGGCTGGAAACACCATATATTTT
CATSIGRAGNTIYF
>TRBJ1-5|NA|NA|TRBV28
TGTGCCAGCAGCCGCCCACAGGGAGGGGACAATCAGCCCCAGCATTTT
CASSRPQGGDNQPQHF
>TRBJ2-5|NA|NA|TRBV21-1
TGTGCCAGCAGCAGTCCGGGACAGGGCTTGGAGACCCAGTACTTC
CASSSPGQGLETQYF
>TRBJ1-2|NA|TRBD1|TRBV11-1
TGTGCCAGCGGATTGACAGGGGACTATGGCTACACCTTC
CASGLTGDYGYTF